This T cell receptor (beta chain) emerged from a study of blood T cell repertoires in COVID-19. Study as a whole: Samples representing acute and convalescent COVID-19 were sourced from the United States, Italy and Spain. The cDNA or gDNA used as material had been derived from T cells, B-cell-depleted T cells, or PBMCs.

The assay was immunoSEQ multiplex PCR, and TCRdb's table has in-frame clones only and misses some. In the table there are some 220,000 clones, 70% to 90% of which are singletons. Trimming took 1 base from V and 3 from J; bases not matched to a gene: 4. Germline-derived CDR1 and CDR2 are LNHDA and SQIVND (reference sequence). The CDR3 runs 15 residues. V is TRBV19 and J is TRBJ2-7; 9 bases map to TRBD2. What was sequenced was peripheral blood. This clonotype originated in a man over 45 who had recovered from COVID-19. This chain's CDR3 is CASSIARTSDYEQYF. The CDR3 DNA reads as TGTGCCAGTAGTATAGCGCGGACTAGCGACTACGAGCAGTACTTC.